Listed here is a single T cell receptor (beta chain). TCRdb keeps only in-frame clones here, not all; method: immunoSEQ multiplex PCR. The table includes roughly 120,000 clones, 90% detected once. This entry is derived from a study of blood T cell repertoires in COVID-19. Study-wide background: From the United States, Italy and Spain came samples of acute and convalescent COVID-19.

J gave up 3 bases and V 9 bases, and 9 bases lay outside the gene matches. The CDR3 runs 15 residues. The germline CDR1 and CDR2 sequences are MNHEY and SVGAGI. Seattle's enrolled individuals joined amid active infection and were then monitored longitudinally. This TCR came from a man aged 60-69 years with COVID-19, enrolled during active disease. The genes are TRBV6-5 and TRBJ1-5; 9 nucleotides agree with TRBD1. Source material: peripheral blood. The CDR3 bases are TGTGCCAGTAGCGGACAGGGGACTCTCAATCAGCCCCAGCATTTT. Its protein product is CASSGQGTLNQPQHF.